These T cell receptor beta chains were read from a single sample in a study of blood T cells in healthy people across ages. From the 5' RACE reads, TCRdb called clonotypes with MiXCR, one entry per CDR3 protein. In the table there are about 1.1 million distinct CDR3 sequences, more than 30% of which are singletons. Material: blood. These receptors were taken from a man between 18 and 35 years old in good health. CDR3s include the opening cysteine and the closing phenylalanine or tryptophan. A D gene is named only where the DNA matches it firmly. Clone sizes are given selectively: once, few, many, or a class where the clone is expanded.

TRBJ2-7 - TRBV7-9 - CAGSFGFDGEQYF TGTGCCGGCAGCTTTGGGTTCGATGGCGAGCAGTACTTC
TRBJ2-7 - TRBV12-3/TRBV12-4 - CASSERTVNYEQYF TGTGCCAGCAGCGAACGGACGGTGAACTACGAGCAGTACTTC
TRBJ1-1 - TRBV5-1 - CASSLAISPGADTEAFF TGCGCCAGCAGCTTGGCGATTTCACCGGGGGCGGACACTGAAGCTTTCTTT
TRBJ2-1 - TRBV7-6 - CASSLEFPQDDEQFF TGTGCCAGCAGCTTAGAGTTCCCTCAGGACGATGAGCAGTTCTTC
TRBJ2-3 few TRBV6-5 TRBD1 CASSYGTGQYTDTQYF TGTGCCAGCAGTTACGGGACGGGACAGTACACAGATACGCAGTATTTT
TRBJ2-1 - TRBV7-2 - CASTMGRNEQFF TGTGCCAGCACCATGGGGAGGAATGAGCAGTTCTTC
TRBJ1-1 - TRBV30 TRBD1 CAWRGDSYTEAFF TGTGCCTGGAGGGGGGACAGCTACACTGAAGCTTTCTTT
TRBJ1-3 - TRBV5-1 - CASSMDGGNTIYF TGCGCCAGCAGCATGGACGGCGGAAACACCATATATTTT
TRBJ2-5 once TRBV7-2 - CASSVNAAGLTETQYF TGTGCCAGCAGCGTAAACGCAGCAGGGCTAACAGAGACCCAGTACTTC
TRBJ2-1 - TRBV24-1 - CATSDPAGQHKNEQFF TGTGCCACCAGTGATCCCGCGGGACAGCATAAGAATGAGCAGTTCTTC
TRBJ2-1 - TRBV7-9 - CASSFPTASSYNEQFF TGTGCCAGCAGCTTCCCGACAGCGAGCTCCTACAATGAGCAGTTCTTC
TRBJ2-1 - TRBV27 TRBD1 CATAPQGWSYNEQFF TGTGCCACCGCTCCACAGGGGTGGTCCTACAATGAGCAGTTCTTC
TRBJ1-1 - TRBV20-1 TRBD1 CSASTGFEANTEAFF TGCAGTGCGTCGACAGGGTTCGAGGCGAACACTGAAGCTTTCTTT
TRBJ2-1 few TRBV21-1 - CASSTRPGSYNEQFF TGTGCCAGCAGCACCAGGCCTGGTAGCTACAATGAGCAGTTCTTC
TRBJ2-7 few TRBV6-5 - CASQFTRGHEQYF TGTGCCAGCCAATTTACCAGGGGTCACGAGCAGTACTTC
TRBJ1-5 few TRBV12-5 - CASGLLQGLYSNQPQHF TGTGCTAGTGGTTTGCTACAGGGATTATATAGCAATCAGCCCCAGCATTTT
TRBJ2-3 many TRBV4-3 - CASSQDRAVEDTDTQYF TGCGCCAGCAGCCAAGATCGCGCGGTGGAAGACACAGATACGCAGTATTTT
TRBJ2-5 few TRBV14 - CASSPIDRQETQYF TGTGCCAGCAGCCCCATAGACAGACAAGAGACCCAGTACTTC
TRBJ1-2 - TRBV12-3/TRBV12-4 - CASSSNEGRNGYTF TGTGCCAGCAGCTCCAACGAGGGGCGGAATGGCTACACCTTC
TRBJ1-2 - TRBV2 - CVSSMTDNYGYTF TGTGTCAGCAGTATGACAGATAACTATGGCTACACCTTC
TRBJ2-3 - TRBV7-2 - CASSLVPLVGTDTQYF TGTGCCAGCAGCTTAGTCCCACTAGTGGGCACAGATACGCAGTATTTT
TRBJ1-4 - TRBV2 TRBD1 CASIKGQGAQEKLFF TGTGCCAGCATTAAGGGACAGGGGGCGCAGGAAAAACTGTTTTTT
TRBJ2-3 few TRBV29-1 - CSVETDPTDTQYF TGCAGCGTTGAAACGGACCCCACAGATACGCAGTATTTT
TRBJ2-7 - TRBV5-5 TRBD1 CASSPASGTDYEQYF TGTGCCAGCAGCCCCGCCTCCGGGACAGATTACGAGCAGTACTTC
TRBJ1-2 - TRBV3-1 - CASSQDPSNYGYTF TGTGCCAGCAGCCAAGATCCCTCCAACTATGGCTACACCTTC
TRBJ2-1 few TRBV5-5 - CASSLVVGEYNEQFF TGTGCCAGCAGCTTAGTTGTAGGGGAGTACAATGAGCAGTTCTTC
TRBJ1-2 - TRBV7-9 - CASSARSRGYGYTF TGTGCCAGCAGCGCAAGATCTCGGGGTTATGGCTACACCTTC
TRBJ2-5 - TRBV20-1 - CSVQGQPNSSGTRLILYNEQYF TGCAGTGTCCAGGGACAGCCCAACTCTTCCGGGACTAGACTCATTCTTTACAATGAGCAGTACTTC
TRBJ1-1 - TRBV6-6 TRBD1 CASSTTGVFAEAFF TGTGCCAGCAGTACTACAGGGGTTTTCGCTGAAGCTTTCTTT
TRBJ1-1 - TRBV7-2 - CASSPRGAANTEAFF TGTGCCAGCAGCCCGCGAGGGGCAGCGAACACTGAAGCTTTCTTT
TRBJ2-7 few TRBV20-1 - CSARDSVGGYEQYF TGCAGTGCTAGAGATAGTGTGGGAGGCTACGAGCAGTACTTC
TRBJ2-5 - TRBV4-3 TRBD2 CASSQGVAGSQETQYF TGCGCCAGCAGCCAAGGGGTAGCGGGGTCACAAGAGACCCAGTACTTC
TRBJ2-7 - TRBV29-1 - CSVSQGSEQYF TGCAGCGTGTCACAGGGCAGCGAGCAGTACTTC
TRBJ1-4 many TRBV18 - CASSPTATNEKLFF TGTGCCAGCAGCCCGACGGCAACTAATGAAAAACTGTTTTTT
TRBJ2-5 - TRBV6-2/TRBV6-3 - CTSSYLVGETQYF TGTACCAGCAGTTACCTGGTCGGAGAGACCCAGTACTTC
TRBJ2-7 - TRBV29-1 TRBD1 CSVGTGYEQYF TGCAGCGTTGGGACAGGCTACGAGCAGTACTTC
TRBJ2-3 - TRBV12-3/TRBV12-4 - CASSSSFWRSTDTQYF -
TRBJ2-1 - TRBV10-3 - CAISEWVAENKQFF TGTGCCATCAGTGAATGGGTAGCGGAAAATAAGCAGTTCTTC
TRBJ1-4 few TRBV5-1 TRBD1 CASTQGGTNEKLFF TGCGCCAGCACCCAGGGGGGAACTAATGAAAAACTGTTTTTT
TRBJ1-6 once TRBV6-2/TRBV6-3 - CASSYGTSFSPPHF TGTGCCAGCAGTTATGGGACGTCTTTTTCACCCCCCCACTTT
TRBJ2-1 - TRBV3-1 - CASMRRGASYNEQFF TGTGCCAGCATGAGGAGGGGGGCTTCCTACAATGAGCAGTTCTTC
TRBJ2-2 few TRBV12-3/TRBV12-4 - CASAHLQTGFPGELFF TGTGCCAGCGCACACCTACAGACAGGATTTCCCGGGGAGCTGTTTTTT
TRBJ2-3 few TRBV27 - CASSSLAVPMDTQYF TGTGCCAGCAGTTCTCTAGCCGTTCCGATGGATACGCAGTATTTT
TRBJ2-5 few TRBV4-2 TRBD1 CASSQADRAQETQYF TGTGCCAGCAGCCAGGCTGACAGGGCTCAAGAGACCCAGTACTTC
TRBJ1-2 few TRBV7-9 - CASSSSRQKGYTF TGTGCCAGCAGCAGTTCCCGGCAGAAGGGCTACACCTTC
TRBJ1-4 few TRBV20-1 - CSASQNEKLFF TGCAGTGCTAGTCAGAATGAAAAACTGTTTTTT
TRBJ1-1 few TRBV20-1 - CSARSTGITEAFF TGCAGTGCTAGATCAACAGGGATCACTGAAGCTTTCTTT
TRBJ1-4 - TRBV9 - CASSGWPTNEKLFF TGTGCCAGCAGCGGGTGGCCAACTAATGAAAAACTGTTTTTT
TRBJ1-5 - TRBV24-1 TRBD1 CATSDVTGGSNQPQHF TGTGCCACCAGTGATGTGACAGGGGGCTCGAATCAGCCCCAGCATTTT
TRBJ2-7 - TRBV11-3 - CASSLDPTRAYEQYF TGTGCCAGCAGCTTAGACCCGACTAGGGCCTACGAGCAGTACTTC
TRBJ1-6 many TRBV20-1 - CSARRTASYNSPLHF TGCAGTGCCCGTAGGACAGCCTCCTATAATTCACCCCTCCACTTT
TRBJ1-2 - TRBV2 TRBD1 CASSYWTGGYGYTF TGTGCCAGCAGTTATTGGACAGGGGGGTATGGCTACACCTTC
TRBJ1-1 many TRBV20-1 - CSARIGSRSEAFF TGCAGTGCTAGAATCGGTTCGCGGTCTGAAGCTTTCTTT
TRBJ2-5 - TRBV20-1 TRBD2 CSAPPSGGNNEQYF TGCAGTGCTCCACCTAGCGGGGGGAACAATGAGCAGTACTTC
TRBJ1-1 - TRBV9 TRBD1 CASSPGQGTTEAFF TGTGCCAGCAGCCCCGGACAGGGGACCACTGAAGCTTTCTTT
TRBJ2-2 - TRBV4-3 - CASSQDLIADRELFF TGCGCCAGCAGCCAAGATCTAATAGCCGACCGGGAGCTGTTTTTT
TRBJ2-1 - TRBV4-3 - CASSPGGSVSYNEQFF TGCGCCAGCAGCCCCGGAGGGAGCGTGAGCTACAATGAGCAGTTCTTC
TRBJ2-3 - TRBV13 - CASSLPAPDTQYF TGTGCCAGCAGCTTGCCCGCTCCAGATACGCAGTATTTT
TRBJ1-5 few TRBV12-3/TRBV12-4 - CASSQGGKGNQPQHF TGTGCCAGCAGTCAAGGGGGTAAGGGCAATCAGCCCCAGCATTTT